The 4 T cell receptor beta chains below come from one sample, sequenced in a study of blood T cell repertoires in COVID-19. Only in-frame clones appear in the TCRdb table, and some are missing; sequencing was by immunoSEQ multiplex PCR. The repertoire holds some 400,000 clones, with nearly 90% as singletons. The sequencing input was peripheral blood. The receptor set was obtained from a man between 18 and 35 years old with active or convalescent COVID-19.

The V and J genes are TRBV15 and TRBJ1-5; TRBD1 aligns across 7 bases. CDR1 is LNHNV, CDR2 YYDKDF, per germline (reference sequence). There are 14 residues in the CDR3. Losses at the gene ends were 3 bases for V and 9 bases for J; bases not matched to a gene: 8. The CDR3 nucleotides are TGTGCCACCAGCAGGGGGACAGACCAGACGCCCCAGCATTTT. It codes for CATSRGTDQTPQHF.

The chain couples TRBV27 to TRBJ2-3, with D uncertain. CDR3 size: 16 residues. V was trimmed by 3 bases and J by 0 bases, leaving 13 bases between them. CDR1 MNHEY and CDR2 SMNVEV come from the germline V gene (reference sequence). As DNA, the CDR3 is TGTGCCAGCAGTTTCAGCAGGTCGGTTAGCACAGATACGCAGTATTTT. Translated: CASSFSRSVSTDTQYF.

This chain links TRBV7-6 with TRBJ2-1; 7 nucleotides match TRBD2. V lost 6 bases, J lost 9 bases, and 8 bases stayed unmatched. This CDR3 is built from 13 residues. Germline V lookup: CDR1 SGHVS, CDR2 FNYEAQ. CDR3 residues: CASRPTSVGEQFF. The CDR3 DNA reads as TGTGCCAGCAGACCTACTAGCGTGGGTGAGCAGTTCTTC.

The chain uses TRBV13 and TRBJ2-2; weak D call: TRBD2 (6 bases). Germline V gene sequence: CDR1 PRHDT, CDR2 FYEKMQ (reference sequence). The CDR3 spans 14 residues. V shed 4 bases and J shed 5 bases, with 11 bases lying between them. The CDR3 bases are TGTGCCAGCAGCTGGAGGGGTCGAACCGGGGAGCTGTTTTTT. It codes for CASSWRGRTGELFF.